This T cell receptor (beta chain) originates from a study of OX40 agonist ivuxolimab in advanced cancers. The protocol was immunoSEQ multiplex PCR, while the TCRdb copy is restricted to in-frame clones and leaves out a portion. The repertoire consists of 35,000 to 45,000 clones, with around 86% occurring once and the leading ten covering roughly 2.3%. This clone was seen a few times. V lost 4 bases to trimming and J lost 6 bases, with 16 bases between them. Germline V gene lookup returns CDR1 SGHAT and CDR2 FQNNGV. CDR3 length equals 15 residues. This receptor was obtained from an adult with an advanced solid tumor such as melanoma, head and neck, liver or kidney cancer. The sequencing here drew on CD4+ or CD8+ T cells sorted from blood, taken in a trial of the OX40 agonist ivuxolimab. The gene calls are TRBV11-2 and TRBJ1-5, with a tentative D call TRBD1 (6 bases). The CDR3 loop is CASSSDSGAGQPQHF. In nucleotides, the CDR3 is TGTGCCAGCAGCTCAGACTCAGGGGCAGGTCAGCCCCAGCATTTT.